This TCR beta chain was recovered during a study of breast tumors, draining lymph nodes, adjacent tissues. General study points: Most tumor T cells seemingly derive from lymph node, then expand in tumor. The lymph node origin of tumor T cells was framed as consistent with a hypothesis, not demonstrated. Compared with lymph nodes, tumors were less diverse; compared with nontumor tissue, more. Luminal-like breast cancer showed significantly greater tumor-nontumor repertoire similarity than basal-like breast cancer did.

Breast cancer patients provided tissue from their axillary draining lymph nodes. CDR1 is LGHDT, CDR2 YNNKEL, per germline (reference sequence). The CDR3 totals 18 residues. Each CDR3 protein is one row after TCRdb ran MiXCR on the multiplex PCR reads. The sample includes approximately 200,000 distinct CDR3 sequences, approximately 30% seen only once; the top ten take about 4.3%. Remarks on this clonotype: Its cognate antigen is unknown. At one of its ends the junction is not consistent with the germline gene, which may arise from a read error.

This TCR was sampled from a female donor with breast cancer. Some clones in this sample may be carry-over from other donors' samples. The material sequenced was axillary lymph node tissue. The chain is built from TRBV3-1 and TRBJ2-3; tentative D call: TRBD1 (6 bases). In DNA form, the CDR3 reads TGTGTCAGCAGCCAAGGCCCCAGGGGCCACCCTAGCACAGATACGCAGTATTTT. Its translation: CVSSQGPRGHPSTDTQYF.